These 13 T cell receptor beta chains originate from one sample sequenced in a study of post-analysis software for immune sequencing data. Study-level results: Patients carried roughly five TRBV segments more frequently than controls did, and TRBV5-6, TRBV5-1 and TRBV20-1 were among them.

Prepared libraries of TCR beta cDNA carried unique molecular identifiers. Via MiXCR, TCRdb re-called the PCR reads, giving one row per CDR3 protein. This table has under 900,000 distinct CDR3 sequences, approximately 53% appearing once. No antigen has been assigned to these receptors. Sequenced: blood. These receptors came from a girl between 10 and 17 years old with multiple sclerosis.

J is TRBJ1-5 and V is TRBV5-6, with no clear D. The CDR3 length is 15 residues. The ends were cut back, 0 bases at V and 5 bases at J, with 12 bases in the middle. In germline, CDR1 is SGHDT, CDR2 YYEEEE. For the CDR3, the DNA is TGTGCCAGCAGCTTGGGACGAAATGGGGATCAGCCCCAGCATTTT. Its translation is CASSLGRNGDQPQHF.

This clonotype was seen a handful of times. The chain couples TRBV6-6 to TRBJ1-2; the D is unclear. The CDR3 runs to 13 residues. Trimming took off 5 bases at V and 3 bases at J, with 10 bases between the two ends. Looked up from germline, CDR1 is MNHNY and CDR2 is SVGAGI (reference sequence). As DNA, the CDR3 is TGTGCCAGCAGTGTCCAGAGAGACTATGGCTACACCTTC. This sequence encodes CASSVQRDYGYTF.

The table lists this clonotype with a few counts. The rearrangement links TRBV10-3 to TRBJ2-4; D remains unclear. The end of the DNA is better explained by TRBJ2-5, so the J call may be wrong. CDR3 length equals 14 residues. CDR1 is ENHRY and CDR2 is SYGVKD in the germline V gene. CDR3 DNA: TGTGCCATCAGTGTGGCGGCCAACGGGGAGACCCAGTACTTC. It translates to CAISVAANGETQYF.

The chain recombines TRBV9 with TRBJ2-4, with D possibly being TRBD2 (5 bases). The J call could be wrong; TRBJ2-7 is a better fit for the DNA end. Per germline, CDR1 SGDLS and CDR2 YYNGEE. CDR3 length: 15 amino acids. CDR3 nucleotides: TGTGCCAGCAGCGTGAGCGGCGAGAACTTCTACGAGCAGTACTTC. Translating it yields CASSVSGENFYEQYF.

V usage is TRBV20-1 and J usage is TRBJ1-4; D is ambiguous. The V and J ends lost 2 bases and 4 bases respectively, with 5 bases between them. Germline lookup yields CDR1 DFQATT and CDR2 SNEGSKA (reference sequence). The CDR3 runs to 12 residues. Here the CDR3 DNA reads TGCAGTGCTAGACTGCGTAATGAAAAACTGTTTTTT. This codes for CSARLRNEKLFF.

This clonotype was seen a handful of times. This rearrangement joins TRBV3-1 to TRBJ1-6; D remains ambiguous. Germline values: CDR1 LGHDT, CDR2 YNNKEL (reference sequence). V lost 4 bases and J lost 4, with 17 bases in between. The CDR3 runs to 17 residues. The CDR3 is CASSPSWTATYNSPLHF. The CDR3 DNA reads TGTGCCAGCAGCCCTTCCTGGACCGCAACATATAATTCACCCCTCCACTTT.

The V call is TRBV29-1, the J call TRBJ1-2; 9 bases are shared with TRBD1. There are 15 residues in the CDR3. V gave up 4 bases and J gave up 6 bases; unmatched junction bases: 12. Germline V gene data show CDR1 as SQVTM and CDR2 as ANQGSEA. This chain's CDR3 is CSVASIGTGLNGYTF. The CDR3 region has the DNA TGCAGCGTTGCGTCTATCGGGACAGGGTTAAATGGCTACACCTTC.

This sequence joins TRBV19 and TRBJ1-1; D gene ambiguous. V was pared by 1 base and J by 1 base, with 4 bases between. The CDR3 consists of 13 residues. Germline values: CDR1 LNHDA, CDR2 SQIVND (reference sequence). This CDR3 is CASSIGENTEAFF. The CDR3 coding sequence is TGTGCCAGTAGTATAGGAGAGAACACTGAAGCTTTCTTT.

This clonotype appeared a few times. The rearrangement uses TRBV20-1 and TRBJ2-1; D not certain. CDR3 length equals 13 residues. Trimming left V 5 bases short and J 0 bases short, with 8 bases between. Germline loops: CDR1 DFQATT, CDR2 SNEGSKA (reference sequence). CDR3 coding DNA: TGCAGTGCTGATACCAACTCCTACAATGAGCAGTTCTTC. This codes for CSADTNSYNEQFF.

The CDR3 sequence is CSVRKVPRGEQYF. The CDR3 bases are TGCAGCGTGCGAAAAGTTCCCCGGGGCGAGCAGTACTTC. The rearrangement links TRBV29-1 to TRBJ2-5, with a possible D match to TRBD2 (5 bases). The end of the DNA fits TRBJ2-7 better, so the J call may be wrong. This CDR3 contains 13 residues. Germline CDR1 SQVTM, CDR2 ANQGSEA.

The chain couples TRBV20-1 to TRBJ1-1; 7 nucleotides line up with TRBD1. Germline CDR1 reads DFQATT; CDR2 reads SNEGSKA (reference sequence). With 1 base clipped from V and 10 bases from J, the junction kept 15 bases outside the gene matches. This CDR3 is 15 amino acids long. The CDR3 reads CSARVSGGISFGAFF. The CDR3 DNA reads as TGCAGTGCTAGAGTCTCAGGGGGGATTTCCTTTGGAGCTTTCTTT.

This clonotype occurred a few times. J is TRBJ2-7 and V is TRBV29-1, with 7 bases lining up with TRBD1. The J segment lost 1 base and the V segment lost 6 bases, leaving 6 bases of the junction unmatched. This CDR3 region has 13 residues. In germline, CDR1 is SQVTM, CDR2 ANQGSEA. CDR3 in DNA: TGCAGCGTCCAGACAGGGACATCCTACGAGCAGTACTTC. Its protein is CSVQTGTSYEQYF.

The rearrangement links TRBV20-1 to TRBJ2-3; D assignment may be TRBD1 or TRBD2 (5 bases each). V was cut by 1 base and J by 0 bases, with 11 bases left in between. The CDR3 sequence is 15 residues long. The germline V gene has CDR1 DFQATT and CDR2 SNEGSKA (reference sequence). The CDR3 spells CSARAGTQSTDTQYF. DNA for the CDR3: TGCAGTGCTAGAGCCGGGACCCAAAGCACAGATACGCAGTATTTT.